Listed below are T cell receptor beta chains from one sample, sequenced in a study of T-cell reconstitution after alpha-beta-depleted transplantation in children. A single record per CDR3 protein comes from TCRdb applying MiXCR to the PCR reads. The repertoire holds 300,000 to 400,000 distinct CDR3 sequences, with approximately 23% as singletons. The specimen comprised PBMCs, mostly from graft donor cells, sampled 180 days after TCRalphabeta/CD19-depleted stem cell transplant. Receptors were obtained from a male patient between 10 and 17 years old who had a stem cell transplant for acute lymphoblastic leukemia, so the T cells may come from the graft donor. The CDR3 runs from the conserved cysteine through the conserved F or W. The D gene is left open where the match is weak. The size of a clone is reported for some rows only, either as once, few or many, or as a class for expanded clones.

V,D,size,J,CDR3,DNA
TRBV5-1,.,many,TRBJ2-1,CASSLGAGSSYNEQFF,TGCGCCAGCAGCTTGGGGGCTGGGAGCTCCTACAATGAGCAGTTCTTC
TRBV5-1,TRBD1,few,TRBJ2-1,CASSSTGGGYNEQFF,TGCGCCAGCAGCTCGACAGGGGGCGGCTACAATGAGCAGTTCTTC
TRBV4-2,.,few,TRBJ2-7,CASSQDSPLRGYEQYF,TGTGCCAGCAGCCAAGATTCACCCCTCAGGGGCTACGAGCAGTACTTC
TRBV7-6,.,.,TRBJ2-3,CASSPQPTRGDTQYF,TGTGCCAGCAGCCCCCAGCCAACTCGGGGGGATACGCAGTATTTT
TRBV5-1,TRBD2,few,TRBJ2-7,CASSWTSGVYGQYF,TGCGCCAGCAGCTGGACTAGCGGGGTTTACGGGCAGTACTTC
TRBV6-5,.,.,TRBJ2-3,CASSLREAQYF,TGTGCCAGCAGCCTAAGAGAGGCGCAGTATTTT
TRBV7-9,.,.,TRBJ2-1,CASSLVGLSNEQFF,TGTGCCAGCAGCTTAGTAGGACTATCTAATGAGCAGTTCTTC
TRBV20-1,.,.,TRBJ2-3,CSALVPAVSTDTQYF,TGCAGTGCCCTAGTTCCAGCGGTGAGCACAGATACGCAGTATTTT
TRBV20-1,.,.,TRBJ1-1,CSARGGRLLTEAFF,TGCAGTGCTAGAGGCGGCAGATTGTTAACTGAAGCTTTCTTT
TRBV20-1,.,.,TRBJ1-2,CSARQQQGGYTF,TGCAGTGCTAGACAACAACAGGGTGGCTACACCTTC
TRBV15,.,.,TRBJ2-7,CATSRDRGEQYF,TGTGCCACCAGCAGAGATCGCGGGGAGCAGTACTTC
TRBV20-1,.,few,TRBJ2-7,CSARDAGGRGVYEQYF,TGCAGTGCTAGAGATGCTGGGGGCAGGGGGGTATACGAGCAGTACTTC
TRBV5-1,.,few,TRBJ2-6,CASSLLPYRPNVLTF,TGCGCCAGCAGCTTGTTACCCTATAGACCCAACGTCCTGACTTTC
TRBV12-3/TRBV12-4,TRBD1,few,TRBJ1-1,CASSLAGGVTEAFF,TGTGCCAGCAGTTTAGCAGGGGGCGTAACTGAAGCTTTCTTT
TRBV5-1,TRBD1,.,TRBJ1-1,CASSKGQRAGKLNTEAFF,TGCGCCAGCAGCAAGGGACAGAGAGCTGGTAAGTTGAATACTGAAGCTTTCTTT
TRBV19,TRBD1,.,TRBJ2-7,CASSLTGTGLSYEQYF,TGTGCCAGTAGTCTCACCGGGACAGGGCTCTCCTACGAGCAGTACTTC
TRBV11-1,.,.,TRBJ1-1,CASSLGTAGTLFLNTEAFF,TGTGCCAGCAGCTTAGGGACGGCGGGGACCTTGTTCTTGAACACTGAAGCTTTCTTT
TRBV6-1,.,few,TRBJ1-4,CASSGIGAFNEKLFF,TGTGCCAGCAGTGGAATAGGGGCCTTTAATGAAAAACTGTTTTTT
TRBV27,TRBD2,.,TRBJ2-7,CASSFGGAFSYEQYF,TGTGCCAGCAGTTTCGGGGGGGCGTTCTCCTACGAGCAGTACTTC
TRBV7-2,.,.,TRBJ2-7,CASSLVALPYEQYF,TGTGCCAGCAGCTTAGTAGCCCTACCCTACGAGCAGTACTTC
TRBV11-1,TRBD2,.,TRBJ2-7,CASSARLAGGYEQYF,TGTGCCAGCAGCGCCCGACTAGCGGGAGGGTACGAGCAGTACTTC
TRBV10-3,.,few,TRBJ2-7,CAISEKGGAYEQYF,TGTGCCATCAGTGAGAAGGGGGGGGCCTACGAGCAGTACTTC
TRBV7-8,TRBD1,few,TRBJ1-2,CASSFGTVEPGHYGYTF,TGTGCCAGCAGCTTTGGGACAGTCGAACCGGGGCACTATGGCTACACCTTC
TRBV7-8,TRBD1,.,TRBJ2-5,CASSLAGTGEETQYF,TGTGCCAGCAGCTTAGCGGGAACAGGGGAAGAGACCCAGTACTTC
TRBV5-1,TRBD1,.,TRBJ1-5,CASSLGPLGTGGVNQPQHF,TGCGCCAGCAGCTTGGGCCCCCTTGGGACAGGGGGCGTAAATCAGCCCCAGCATTTT
TRBV15,.,many,TRBJ2-3,CATSRRGTGPPRSTDTQYF,TGTGCCACCAGCAGGAGGGGAACTGGACCTCCACGAAGCACAGATACGCAGTATTTT
TRBV7-3,.,few,TRBJ2-2,CASSYPPPGELFF,TGTGCCAGCAGCTATCCCCCGCCCGGGGAGCTGTTTTTT
TRBV6-1,TRBD1,few,TRBJ1-6,CASSLRTGGLTLHF,TGTGCCAGCAGCCTCCGGACAGGGGGTCTAACCCTCCACTTT
TRBV7-8,TRBD1,.,TRBJ2-7,CASSLPGQGGSYEQYF,TGTGCCAGCAGCTTGCCCGGACAGGGGGGCTCCTACGAGCAGTACTTC
TRBV5-1,TRBD2,.,TRBJ2-1,CASSPPGLAGANEQFF,TGCGCCAGCAGCCCACCGGGACTAGCGGGAGCTAATGAGCAGTTCTTC
TRBV6-2/TRBV6-3,.,few,TRBJ2-5,CASSLAGPRETQYF,TGTGCCAGCAGTTTGGCCGGACCCCGAGAGACCCAGTACTTC
TRBV15,TRBD1,few,TRBJ2-7,CATSRWTGSTYEQYF,TGTGCCACCAGCAGGTGGACAGGATCAACCTACGAGCAGTACTTC
TRBV7-6,.,many,TRBJ2-7,CASSLNPREQYF,TGTGCCAGCAGCTTAAATCCTCGCGAGCAGTACTTC
TRBV5-5,TRBD1,.,TRBJ2-5,CASTRDRGETQCF,TGTGCCAGCACCCGGGACAGGGGAGAGACCCAGTGCTTC
TRBV5-1,TRBD1,.,TRBJ1-1,CASSSGGGYTEAFF,TGCGCCAGCAGCTCAGGGGGTGGATACACTGAAGCTTTCTTT
TRBV4-1,.,.,TRBJ1-5,CASSFLYGQRGSNQPQHF,TGCGCCAGCAGCTTTCTATATGGGCAGCGCGGGAGCAATCAGCCCCAGCATTTT
TRBV20-1,TRBD1,.,TRBJ1-5,CSATTGGRDNQPQHF,TGCAGTGCAACTACAGGGGGCAGGGACAATCAGCCCCAGCATTTT
TRBV5-1,.,many,TRBJ2-3,CASSLRADGSTDTQYF,TGCGCCAGCAGCTTGAGAGCAGACGGAAGCACAGATACGCAGTATTTT
TRBV29-1,.,.,TRBJ1-2,CSVGKALDGALGYTF,TGCAGCGTTGGCAAGGCCCTCGACGGGGCGCTCGGCTACACCTTC
TRBV5-1,.,.,TRBJ1-4,CASSFQGASADEKLFF,TGCGCCAGCAGCTTTCAAGGGGCGTCGGCGGATGAAAAACTGTTTTTT
TRBV4-1,.,.,TRBJ2-4,CASSLSPARESLAKNIQYF,TGCGCCAGCAGCCTCTCTCCAGCAAGGGAGAGTTTAGCCAAAAACATTCAGTACTTC
TRBV9,TRBD2,.,TRBJ2-3,CASSIRAGGPDTQYF,TGTGCCAGCAGCATTCGGGCGGGAGGCCCAGATACGCAGTATTTT
TRBV24-1,.,.,TRBJ1-5,CATSKATGPNQPQHF,TGTGCCACCAGTAAGGCTACAGGCCCGAATCAGCCCCAGCATTTT
TRBV7-6,TRBD1,few,TRBJ1-2,CASSLARQGSYYGYTF,TGTGCCAGCAGCTTAGCTCGACAGGGGAGTTACTATGGCTACACCTTC
TRBV11-2,.,few,TRBJ2-4,CASSRKNIQYF,TGTGCCAGCAGCCGAAAAAACATTCAGTACTTC
TRBV5-1,TRBD1,.,TRBJ2-7,CASSLEPFGQAKSSYEQYF,TGCGCCAGCAGCTTGGAACCCTTTGGACAGGCTAAGAGCTCCTACGAGCAGTACTTC
TRBV7-7,.,.,TRBJ2-1,CASSLSRLANEQFF,TGTGCCAGCAGCTTATCTCGATTAGCAAATGAGCAGTTCTTC
TRBV29-1,TRBD2,few,TRBJ2-7,CSALGTSGKNLPYEQYF,TGCAGCGCTCTGGGGACTAGCGGGAAGAATCTACCCTACGAGCAGTACTTC
TRBV6-5,.,.,TRBJ1-2,CASSYSSGSYGYTF,TGTGCCAGCAGTTACTCGAGCGGGTCCTATGGCTACACCTTC